Described below is a single TCR beta chain sequence and its context. The antigen remains undetermined. Profiling relied on immunoSEQ multiplex PCR, and the TCRdb table lists in-frame clones only, not all of them. The sample has about 2 million clones, over 85% seen once. The entry originates in a study of shared clonotypes between healthy human individuals. General study points: The generation probabilities recorded for non-shared clonotypes fell below those of clonotypes shared by all four donors.

Per germline, CDR1 MGHRA and CDR2 YSYEKL. The CDR3 contains 18 residues. V was cut by 0 bases and J by 0 bases, with 12 bases left in between. The sequencing input was naive CD4+ T cells sorted from blood. The subset was: CD45RA+ positively selected. This receptor was obtained from a young man in good health. V usage is TRBV4-1 and J usage is TRBJ2-6, with D possibly matching TRBD2 (7 bases). DNA for the CDR3: TGCGCCAGCAGCCAAGAAGGGGGGGTGAGCTCTGGGGCCAACGTCCTGACTTTC. Translation gives CASSQEGGVSSGANVLTF.